The sequence of this T cell receptor (beta chain) was determined in a study of cytomegalovirus exposure and HLA in healthy donors. Method: immunoSEQ multiplex PCR; TCRdb's copy keeps in-frame clones and lacks some. The sample consists of tens of thousands of clones, 96% of them appearing once. Germline CDR1 is LNHDA and CDR2 is SQIVND (reference sequence). J lost 6 bases, V lost 1 base, and 5 bases had no gene match. This CDR3 is 15 amino acids long. Source material: PBMCs. V is TRBV19 and J is TRBJ2-5; 10 bases align to TRBD1. This sequence originates from a woman aged 18-29 years in good health and CMV-seropositive. The CDR3 reads CASSIGGTGVKTQYF. CDR3 DNA: TGTGCCAGTAGTATAGGGGGGACAGGGGTCAAGACCCAGTACTTC.